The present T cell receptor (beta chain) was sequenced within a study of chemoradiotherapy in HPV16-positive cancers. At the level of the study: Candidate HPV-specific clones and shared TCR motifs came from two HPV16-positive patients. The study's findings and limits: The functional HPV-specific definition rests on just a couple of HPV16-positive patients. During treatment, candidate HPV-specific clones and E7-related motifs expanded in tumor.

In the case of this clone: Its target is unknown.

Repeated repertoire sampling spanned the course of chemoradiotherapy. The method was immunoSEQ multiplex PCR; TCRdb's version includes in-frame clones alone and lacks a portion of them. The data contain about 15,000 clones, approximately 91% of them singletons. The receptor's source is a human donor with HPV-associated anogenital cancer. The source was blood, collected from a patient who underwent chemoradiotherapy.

The CDR3 region is CASSQEAGGLLGNEQFF. CDR3 sequence (DNA): TGTGCCAGCAGCCAGGAAGCGGGGGGGCTACTGGGCAATGAGCAGTTCTTC. This chain joins TRBV14 and TRBJ2-1; 10 nucleotides match TRBD2. J gave up 6 bases and V 3 bases, and 11 bases lay outside the gene matches. Per germline, CDR1 SGHDN and CDR2 FVKESK. The CDR3 has 17 residues. The variable domain in full, with the rest retrieved from reference TRBV14 and TRBJ2-1, is EAGVTQFPSHSVIEKGQTVTLRCDPISGHDNLYWYRRVMGKEIKFLLHFVKESKQDESGMPNNRFLAERTGGTYSTLKVQPAELEDSGVYFCASSQEAGGLLGNEQFFGPGTRLTVL.